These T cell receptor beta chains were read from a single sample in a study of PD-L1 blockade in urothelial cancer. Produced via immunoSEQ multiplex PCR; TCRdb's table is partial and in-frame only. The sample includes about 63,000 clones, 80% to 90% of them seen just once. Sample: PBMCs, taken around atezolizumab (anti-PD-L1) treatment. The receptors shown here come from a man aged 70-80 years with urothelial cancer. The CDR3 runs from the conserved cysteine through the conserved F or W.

CDR3: CASSKGGSGGARETQYF; J: TRBJ2-5; V: TRBV7-6
CDR3: CASRGQGTEAFF; J: TRBJ1-1; V: TRBV28
CDR3: CATSRDRVSGYTF; J: TRBJ1-2; V: TRBV15
CDR3: CASSQGQGAGGEKLFF; J: TRBJ1-4; V: TRBV4-1
CDR3: CASSPPVQQYTEAFF; J: TRBJ1-1; V: TRBV18
CDR3: CASSDTSGGAPFF; J: TRBJ2-1; V: TRBV9
CDR3: CSASGVDTQYF; J: TRBJ2-3; V: TRBV20-1
CDR3: CASRTGGNTEAFF; J: TRBJ1-1; V: TRBV21-1
CDR3: CASSLGQDYSNQPQHF; J: TRBJ1-5; V: TRBV5-1
CDR3: CASIQSVTGTEQFF; J: TRBJ2-1; V: TRBV7-2
CDR3: CASSLGFGNYGYTF; J: TRBJ1-2; V: TRBV7-2
CDR3: CASSTPGQGKGGLLRYTF; J: TRBJ1-2; V: TRBV5-6
CDR3: CASSPGEGLEQYF; J: TRBJ2-7; V: TRBV5-1
CDR3: CASSLVQGNEQFF; J: TRBJ2-1; V: TRBV5-1
CDR3: CSVEDASADTQYF; J: TRBJ2-3; V: TRBV29-1
CDR3: CASSITVGYEQYF; J: TRBJ2-7; V: TRBV19
CDR3: CAWSVDRGLEQYF; J: TRBJ2-7; V: TRBV30